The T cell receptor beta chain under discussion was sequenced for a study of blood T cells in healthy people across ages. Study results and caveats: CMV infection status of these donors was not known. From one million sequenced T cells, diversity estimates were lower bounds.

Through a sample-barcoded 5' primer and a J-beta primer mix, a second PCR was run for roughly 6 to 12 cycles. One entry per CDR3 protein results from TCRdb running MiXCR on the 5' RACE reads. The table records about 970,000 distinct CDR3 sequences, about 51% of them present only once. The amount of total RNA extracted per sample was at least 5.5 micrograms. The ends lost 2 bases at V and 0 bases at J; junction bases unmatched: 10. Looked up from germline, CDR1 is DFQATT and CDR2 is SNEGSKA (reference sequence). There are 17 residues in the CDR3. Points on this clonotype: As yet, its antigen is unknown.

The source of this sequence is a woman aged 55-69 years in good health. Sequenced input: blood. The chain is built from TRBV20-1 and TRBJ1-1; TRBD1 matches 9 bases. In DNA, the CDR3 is TGCAGTGCTAGAATCCGGGACAGGGTTTTTTTGAACACTGAAGCTTTCTTT. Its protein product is CSARIRDRVFLNTEAFF.